The clone carrying this T cell receptor beta chain was counted once. This record belongs to a study of blood T cell repertoires in COVID-19. Overall study: Acute-phase and convalescent COVID-19 samples originated in the United States, Italy and Spain. The analysed material was cDNA or gDNA that came from T cells, B-cell-depleted T cells, or PBMCs.

Trimming removed 0 bases at V and 1 base at J, with 7 bases between. Germline V gives CDR1 SNHLY, CDR2 FYNNEI. This CDR3 is 15 amino acids long. Per the study methods: Reference gene primer amplification gave estimated nucleated cell counts. Sequencing was performed with immunoSEQ multiplex PCR; in TCRdb, only in-frame clones are kept and a portion is missing. The V and J calls and clone size are taken from that table; D and trimming were inferred from the DNA. The table records over 50,000 clones, about 89% of them present only once. The specimen was peripheral blood. The receptor was isolated from a woman aged 55-75 years with active or convalescent COVID-19. The chain recombines TRBV2 with TRBJ1-3; no clear D. As DNA, the CDR3 is TGTGCCAGCAGTGAAGCGGGCATTTCTGGAAACACCATATATTTT. It yields the protein CASSEAGISGNTIYF.